The source of this T cell receptor (beta chain) is a study of persistence of HIV-infected CD4 T cells. Study-wide results and limits: Within sorted populations, more oligoclonal TCRs accompanied more oligoclonal proviruses. Bulk TCR data could not be restricted to HIV-1-infected CMV-responding cells.

This CDR3 is built from 12 residues. With 9 bases removed from V and 1 base from J, the gap between germline ends came to 9 bases. Per germline, CDR1 MNHEY and CDR2 SVGAGI. Concerning this clone itself: Antigen unknown.

The libraries were made with immunoSEQ version 4 in survey mode. Measured with immunoSEQ multiplex PCR; TCRdb has only the in-frame clones, and not every one. This sample yields approximately 35,000 clones, of which around 83% are seen a single time; 0.97% belongs to the top ten. Overlapping HIV-1 Gag 15-mer peptides at 0.8 to 1 ug per peptide per mL were used. CD40L-negative CD69-negative CD45RO-high memory CD4+ T cells were sorted as populations depleted of antigen-responding cells. V usage is TRBV6-5 and J usage is TRBJ1-1; weak D call: TRBD1 (6 bases). The origin of this receptor is an adult with HIV. The donor label of this sample is uncertain. Specimen: cultured CD4+ T cells from PBMCs, collected from a patient who received antiretroviral therapy. CDR3 protein: CASKQGNTEAFF. DNA of the CDR3: TGTGCCAGTAAACAGGGGAACACTGAAGCTTTCTTT.